The entry below describes one T cell receptor beta chain. The sample comes from a study of blood T cell repertoires in COVID-19. Study-wide background: The analysed material was cDNA or gDNA that came from T cells, B-cell-depleted T cells, or PBMCs.

Germline-derived CDR1 and CDR2 are SEHNR and FQNEAQ (reference sequence). This CDR3 has 15 amino acids. J gave up 5 bases and V 3 bases, and 4 bases lay outside the gene matches. TCRdb keeps only in-frame clones here, not all; method: immunoSEQ multiplex PCR. Of more than 9,500 clones listed, about 89% are singletons. J is TRBJ2-2 and V is TRBV7-9; 9 nucleotides agree with TRBD2. This receptor was taken from a woman aged 55 to 70 with active COVID-19. The material sequenced was peripheral blood. The CDR3 nucleotides are TGTGCCAGCAGCTTTTATCTAGCGGGAACCGGGGAGCTGTTTTTT. Its translation: CASSFYLAGTGELFF.